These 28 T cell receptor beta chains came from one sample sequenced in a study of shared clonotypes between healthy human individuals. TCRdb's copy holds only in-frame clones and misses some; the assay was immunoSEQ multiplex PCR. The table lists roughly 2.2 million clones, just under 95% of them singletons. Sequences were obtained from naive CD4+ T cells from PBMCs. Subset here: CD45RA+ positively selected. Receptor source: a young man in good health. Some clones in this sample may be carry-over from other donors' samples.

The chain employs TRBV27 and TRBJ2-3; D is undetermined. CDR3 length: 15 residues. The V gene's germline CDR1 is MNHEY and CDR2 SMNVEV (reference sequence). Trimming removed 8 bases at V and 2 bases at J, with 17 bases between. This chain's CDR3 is CASFKRAPITDTQYF. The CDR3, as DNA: TGTGCCAGCTTCAAGAGAGCCCCCATCACAGATACGCAGTATTTT.

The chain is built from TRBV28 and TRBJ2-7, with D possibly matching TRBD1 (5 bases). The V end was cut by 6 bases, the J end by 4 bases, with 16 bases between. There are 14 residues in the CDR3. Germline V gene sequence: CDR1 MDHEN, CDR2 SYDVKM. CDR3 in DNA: TGTGCCAGCAGGGTCCAGGGAAGTTTGTACGAGCAGTACTTC. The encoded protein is CASRVQGSLYEQYF.

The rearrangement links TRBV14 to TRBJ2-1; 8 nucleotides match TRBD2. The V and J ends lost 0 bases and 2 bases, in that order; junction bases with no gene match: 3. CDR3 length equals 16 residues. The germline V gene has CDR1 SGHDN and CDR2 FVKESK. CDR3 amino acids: CASSQDNGRAYNEQFF. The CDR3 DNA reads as TGTGCCAGCAGCCAAGATAACGGGAGGGCCTACAATGAGCAGTTCTTC. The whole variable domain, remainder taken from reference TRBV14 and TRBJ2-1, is EAGVTQFPSHSVIEKGQTVTLRCDPISGHDNLYWYRRVMGKEIKFLLHFVKESKQDESGMPNNRFLAERTGGTYSTLKVQPAELEDSGVYFCASSQDNGRAYNEQFFGPGTRLTVL.

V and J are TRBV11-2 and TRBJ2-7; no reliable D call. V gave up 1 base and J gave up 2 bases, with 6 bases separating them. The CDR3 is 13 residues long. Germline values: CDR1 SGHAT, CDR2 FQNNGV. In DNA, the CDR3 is TGTGCCAGCAGCTTAGTTTGGGCCTACGAGCAGTACTTC. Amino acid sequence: CASSLVWAYEQYF.

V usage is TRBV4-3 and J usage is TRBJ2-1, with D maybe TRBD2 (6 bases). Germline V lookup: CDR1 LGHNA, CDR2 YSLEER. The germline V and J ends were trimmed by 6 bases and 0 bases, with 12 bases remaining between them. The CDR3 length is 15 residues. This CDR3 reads CASRLSGNSYNEQFF. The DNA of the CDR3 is TGCGCCAGCAGACTTAGCGGCAACTCCTACAATGAGCAGTTCTTC.

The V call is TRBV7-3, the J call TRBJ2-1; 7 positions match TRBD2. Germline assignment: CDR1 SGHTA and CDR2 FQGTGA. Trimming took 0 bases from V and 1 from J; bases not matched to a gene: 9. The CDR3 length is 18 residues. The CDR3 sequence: CASSLTGKGGSSYNEQFF. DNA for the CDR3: TGTGCCAGCAGCTTAACGGGGAAGGGCGGGAGTTCCTACAATGAGCAGTTCTTC.

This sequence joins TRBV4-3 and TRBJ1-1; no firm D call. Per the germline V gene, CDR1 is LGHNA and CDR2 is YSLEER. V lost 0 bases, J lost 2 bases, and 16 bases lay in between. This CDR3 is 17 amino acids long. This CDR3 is CASSQDIRVGPNTEAFF. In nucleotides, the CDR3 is TGCGCCAGCAGCCAAGATATCCGGGTTGGCCCCAACACTGAAGCTTTCTTT.

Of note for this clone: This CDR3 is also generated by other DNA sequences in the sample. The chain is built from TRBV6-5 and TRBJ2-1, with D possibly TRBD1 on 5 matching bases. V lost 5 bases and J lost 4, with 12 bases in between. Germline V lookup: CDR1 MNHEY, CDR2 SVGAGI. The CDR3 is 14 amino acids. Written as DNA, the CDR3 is TGTGCCAGCAGTAGGGGTGACTCGTACAATGAGCAGTTCTTC. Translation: CASSRGDSYNEQFF.

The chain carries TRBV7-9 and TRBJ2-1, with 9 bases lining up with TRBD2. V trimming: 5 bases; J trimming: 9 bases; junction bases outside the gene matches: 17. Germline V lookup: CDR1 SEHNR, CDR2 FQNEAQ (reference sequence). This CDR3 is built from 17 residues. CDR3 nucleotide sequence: TGTGCCAGCAGCCTTAGTCCTCCGCCTAGCGGGACGCGTGAGCAGTTCTTC. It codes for CASSLSPPPSGTREQFF. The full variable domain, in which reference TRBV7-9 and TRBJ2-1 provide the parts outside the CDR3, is DTGVSQNPRHKITKRGQNVTFRCDPISEHNRLYWYRQTLGQGPEFLTYFQNEAQLEKSRLLSDRFSAERPKGSFSTLEIQRTEQGDSAMYLCASSLSPPPSGTREQFFGPGTRLTVL.

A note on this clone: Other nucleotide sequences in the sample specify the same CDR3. The CDR3 sequence is CASSLGGLYNEQFF. The CDR3 DNA sequence: TGTGCCAGCAGCTTAGGGGGACTTTACAATGAGCAGTTCTTC. This chain links TRBV7-2 with TRBJ2-1; weak D call: TRBD2 (6 bases). With 1 base removed from V and 4 bases from J, the gap between germline ends came to 8 bases. The CDR3 spans 14 residues. CDR1 and CDR2 from the germline V gene are SGHTA and FQGNSA.

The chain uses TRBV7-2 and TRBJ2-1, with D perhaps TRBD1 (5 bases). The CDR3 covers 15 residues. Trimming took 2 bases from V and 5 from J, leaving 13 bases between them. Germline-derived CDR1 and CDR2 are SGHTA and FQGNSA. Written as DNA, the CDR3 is TGTGCCAGCAGCTTAAGTCAGGGTACCCACAATGAGCAGTTCTTC. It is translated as CASSLSQGTHNEQFF.

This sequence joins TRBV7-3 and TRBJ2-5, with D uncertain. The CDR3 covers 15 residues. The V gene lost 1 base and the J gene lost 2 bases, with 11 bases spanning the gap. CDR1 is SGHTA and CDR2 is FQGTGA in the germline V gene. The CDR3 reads CASSLIRSQQETQYF. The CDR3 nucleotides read TGTGCCAGCAGCTTAATCCGCTCACAGCAAGAGACCCAGTACTTC.

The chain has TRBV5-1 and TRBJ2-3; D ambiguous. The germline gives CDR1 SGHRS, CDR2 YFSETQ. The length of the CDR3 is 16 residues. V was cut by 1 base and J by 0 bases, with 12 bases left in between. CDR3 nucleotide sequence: TGCGCCAGCAGCTTGTTCGGCGGATCTAGCACAGATACGCAGTATTTT. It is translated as CASSLFGGSSTDTQYF.

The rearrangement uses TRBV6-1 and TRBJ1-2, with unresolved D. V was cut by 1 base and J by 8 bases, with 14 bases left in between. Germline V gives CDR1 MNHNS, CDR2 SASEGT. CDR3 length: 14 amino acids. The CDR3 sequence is CASSEGSGVKGYTF. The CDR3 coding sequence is TGTGCCAGCAGTGAAGGGAGTGGGGTAAAGGGCTACACCTTC.

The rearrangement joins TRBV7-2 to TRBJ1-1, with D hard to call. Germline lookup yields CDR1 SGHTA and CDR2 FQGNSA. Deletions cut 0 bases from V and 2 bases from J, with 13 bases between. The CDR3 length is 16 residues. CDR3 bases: TGTGCCAGCAGCTTAGCCACAATCGGGCGCAACACTGAAGCTTTCTTT. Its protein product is CASSLATIGRNTEAFF.

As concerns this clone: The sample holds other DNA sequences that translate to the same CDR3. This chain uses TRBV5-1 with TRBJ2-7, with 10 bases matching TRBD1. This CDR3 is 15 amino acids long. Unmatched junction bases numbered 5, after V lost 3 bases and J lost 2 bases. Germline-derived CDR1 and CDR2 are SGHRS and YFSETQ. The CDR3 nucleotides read TGCGCCAGCAGCTCCGGGGACAGGGGACCCTACGAGCAGTACTTC. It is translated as CASSSGDRGPYEQYF. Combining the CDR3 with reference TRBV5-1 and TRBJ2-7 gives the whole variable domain KAGVTQTPRYLIKTRGQQVTLSCSPISGHRSVSWYQQTPGQGLQFLFEYFSETQRNKGNFPGRFSGRQFSNSRSEMNVSTLELGDSALYLCASSSGDRGPYEQYFGPGTRLTVT.

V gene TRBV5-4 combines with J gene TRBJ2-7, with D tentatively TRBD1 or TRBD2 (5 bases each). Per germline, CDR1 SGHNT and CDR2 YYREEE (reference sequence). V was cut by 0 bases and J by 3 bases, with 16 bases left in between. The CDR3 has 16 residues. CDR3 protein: CASSLGRGPQLYEQYF. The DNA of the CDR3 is TGTGCCAGCAGCTTGGGTCGGGGACCACAGCTCTACGAGCAGTACTTC.

CDR3 residues: CASSLQGASSYNEQFF. As DNA, the CDR3 is TGTGCCAGCAGCTTACAGGGCGCCAGCTCCTACAATGAGCAGTTCTTC. The chain couples TRBV7-2 to TRBJ2-1; TRBD1 is a possible D gene (5 bases). Germline V CDR1 and CDR2: SGHTA, FQGNSA. This CDR3 is built from 16 residues. V was shortened by 2 bases and J by 0 bases, with 11 bases between the two germline ends.

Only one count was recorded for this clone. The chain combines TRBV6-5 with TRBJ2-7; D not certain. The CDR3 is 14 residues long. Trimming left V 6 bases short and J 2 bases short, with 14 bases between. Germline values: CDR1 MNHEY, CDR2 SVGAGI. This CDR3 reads CASSANRRAYEQYF. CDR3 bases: TGTGCCAGCAGCGCTAATAGGCGCGCCTACGAGCAGTACTTC.

This chain's CDR3 is CASKGQINTEAFF. The CDR3 nucleotides are TGTGCCAGCAAGGGACAGATAAACACTGAAGCTTTCTTT. This rearrangement joins TRBV2 to TRBJ1-1, with TRBD1 identical over 7 bases. Germline CDR1 is SNHLY and CDR2 is FYNNEI. The CDR3 consists of 13 residues. With V trimmed by 7 bases and J by 2 bases, 4 bases remained unmatched.

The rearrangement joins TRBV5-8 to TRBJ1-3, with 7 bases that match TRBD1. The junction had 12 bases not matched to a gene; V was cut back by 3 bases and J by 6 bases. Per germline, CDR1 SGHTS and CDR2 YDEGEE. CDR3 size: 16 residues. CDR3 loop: CASSSSTGEITNTIYF. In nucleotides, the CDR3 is TGTGCCAGCAGCTCTTCAACAGGGGAAATTACAAACACCATATATTTT.

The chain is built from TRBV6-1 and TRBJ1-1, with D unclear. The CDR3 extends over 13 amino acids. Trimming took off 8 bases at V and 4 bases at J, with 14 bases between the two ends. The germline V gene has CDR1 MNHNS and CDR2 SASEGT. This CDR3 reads CASRRQAGTEAFF. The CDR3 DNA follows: TGTGCCAGCCGGAGGCAGGCAGGCACTGAAGCTTTCTTT.

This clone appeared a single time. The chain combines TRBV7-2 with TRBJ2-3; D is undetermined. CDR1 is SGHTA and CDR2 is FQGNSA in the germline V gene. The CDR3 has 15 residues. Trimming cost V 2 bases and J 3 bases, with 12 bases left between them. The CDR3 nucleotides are TGTGCCAGCAGCTTACTAAATGTGGGTACAGATACGCAGTATTTT. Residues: CASSLLNVGTDTQYF.

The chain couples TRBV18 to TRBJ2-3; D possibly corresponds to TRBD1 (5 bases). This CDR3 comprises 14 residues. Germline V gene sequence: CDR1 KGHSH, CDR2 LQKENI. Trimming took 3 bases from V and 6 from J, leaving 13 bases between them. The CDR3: CASSPGQVGDTQYF. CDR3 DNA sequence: TGTGCCAGCTCACCGGGGCAGGTCGGGGATACGCAGTATTTT.

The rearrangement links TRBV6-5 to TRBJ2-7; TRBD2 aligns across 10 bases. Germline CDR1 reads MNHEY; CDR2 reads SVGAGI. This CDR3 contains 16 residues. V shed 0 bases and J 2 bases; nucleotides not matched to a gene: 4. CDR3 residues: CASSYSRTSGPYEQYF. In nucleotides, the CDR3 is TGTGCCAGCAGTTACTCAAGGACTAGCGGTCCCTACGAGCAGTACTTC.

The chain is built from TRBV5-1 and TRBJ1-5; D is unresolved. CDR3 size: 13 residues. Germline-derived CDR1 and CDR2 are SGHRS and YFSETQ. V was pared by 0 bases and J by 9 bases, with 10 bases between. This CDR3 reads CASSLGPDRPQHF. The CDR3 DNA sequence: TGCGCCAGCAGCTTGGGACCGGATCGGCCCCAGCATTTT. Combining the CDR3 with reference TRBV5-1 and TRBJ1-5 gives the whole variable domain KAGVTQTPRYLIKTRGQQVTLSCSPISGHRSVSWYQQTPGQGLQFLFEYFSETQRNKGNFPGRFSGRQFSNSRSEMNVSTLELGDSALYLCASSLGPDRPQHFGDGTRLSIL.

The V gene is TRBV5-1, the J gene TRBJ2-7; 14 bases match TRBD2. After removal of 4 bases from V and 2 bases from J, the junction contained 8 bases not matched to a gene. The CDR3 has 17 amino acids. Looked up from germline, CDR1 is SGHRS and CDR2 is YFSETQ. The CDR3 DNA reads TGCGCCAGCAGCCTAGGACTAGCGGGAGGCTTAACCTACGAGCAGTACTTC. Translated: CASSLGLAGGLTYEQYF.

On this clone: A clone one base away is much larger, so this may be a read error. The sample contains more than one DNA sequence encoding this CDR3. CDR3 protein: CASSLEANQPQHF. The CDR3 coding sequence is TGCGCCAGCAGCTTGGAGGCCAATCAGCCCCAGCATTTT. The chain carries TRBV5-1 and TRBJ1-5; D not certain. V lost 0 bases and J lost 3, with 4 bases in between. Germline loops: CDR1 SGHRS, CDR2 YFSETQ. CDR3 size: 13 residues.